One TCR beta chain is described in this entry. One base away there is no much larger clone; base qualities are not given. Libraries were constructed by the immunoSEQ multiplex PCR assay. For most patients, genomic DNA was isolated with the Qiagen DNeasy Blood and Tissue Kit and sent frozen to Adaptive Biotechnologies for TCR sequencing. High-throughput TCR-beta CDR3 sequencing of genomic DNA from most patients was performed by Adaptive Biotechnologies. Regarding the original processing steps: Adaptive's ImmunoSEQ software was the source of the TCR sequencing data for around 20 patients, while a few other patients were processed with MiXCR and VDJtools. CD4 versus CD8 sorting errors were corrected by removing sequences found in both subsets at a frequency ratio below 5:1. CDR3 nucleotide sequences shared by donor and recipient were removed because the origin of these sequences could not be assigned. To count as alloreactive, a clone needed at least 2-fold expansion over unstimulated cells and a minimum CFSE-low frequency of 0.002% (template counts) or 0.001% (read counts). Clones detected in sequenced pre-transplant spleen, lymph node, or MLR CFSE-low populations of the donor or recipient were defined as mappable. The cumulative frequency of alloreactive clones was calculated as a percentage of all sequences, weighted by copy number. Held by TCRdb, this immuneACCESS table contains in-frame sequences only and omits some clones. Under half of the omission traces to an unresolved V gene where checked; the cause of the rest is unknown. V, J and clone size derive from that table, while D and trimming were established from the DNA sequence. Present in this sample are more than 12,000 clones, under 40% of which were seen just once. The top ten clonotypes cover roughly 15% of the sample.

The data originate from a study of graft-versus-host responses after intestinal transplantation (dated by TCRdb to about 2021). Notes on the research overall: The transplants that recipients received were multivisceral, liver-intestinal, or isolated intestinal. Every recipient was given anti-thymocyte globulin induction, followed by approximately three years of maintenance tacrolimus and steroids. After intestinal transplantation, graft-versus-host and host-versus-graft alloreactive T cell clones were followed in the graft, circulation and bone marrow using bulk TCR-beta CDR3 sequencing. To identify alloreactive clones, pre-transplant mixed lymphocyte reaction products were sequenced and then compared with unstimulated pre-transplant donor and recipient T cells. The cohort enrolled 20 to 30 intestinal transplant recipients, one of whom was a retransplant, and a few patients without pretransplant specimens were excluded. Donor T cell macrochimerism was defined as a peak of at least 4% donor T cells among recipient peripheral blood mononuclear cells. Rather than going through the commercial service, samples from a few later patients were sequenced in-house on an Illumina MiSeq and processed with MiXCR.

The CDR3 measures 14 amino acids from cysteine to phenylalanine. The CDR3 DNA has 42 bases and is translated from base 1. The germline V gene provides CDR1 SNHLY and CDR2 FYNNEI. Here V drops 3 bases and J drops 8 bases, and the junction holds 8 bases not matched to any gene. Study-level results and caveats: Early after transplant, declines in HvG clones were associated with peak levels of circulating GvH clones. GvH clones were detected in recipient bone marrow, and some of these GvH clones were observed earlier in ileal mucosa or blood, consistent with an intestinal mucosal origin. Conclusions were limited by the relatively low number and heterogeneity of intestinal transplant patients. In patients with donor T cell macrochimerism, the allografts had high GvH to HvG T cell clonal ratios.

The time point tag for this specimen amounts to: cells obtained before transplantation from donor or recipient. In mixed lymphocyte reactions, some 200,000 CFSE-labeled pre-transplant responders were plated with some 200,000 irradiated violet-dye-labeled stimulators and cultured for less than 7 days. Proliferating CD3+CD4+CFSE-low and CD3+CD8+CFSE-low responder cells were FACS-sorted on a BD Influx sorter after the mixed lymphocyte reaction. The input for sequencing was alloreactive CD8+ T cells from a mixed lymphocyte reaction culture, taken before intestinal transplant. The sample's cell subset or site label, decoded: CFSE-low proliferating T cells sorted from approximately 6-day pre-transplant mixed lymphocyte reaction (GvH or HvG direction). The sequence came from a human patient who received an intestinal transplant. The chain was built from TRBV2 and TRBJ2-7; 9 middle bases align to TRBD2. CDR3 region: CASSDRLAGLQQYF. The sequenced DNA: TGTGCCAGCAGTGATAGGCTAGCGGGACTTCAGCAGTACTTC.